A single sample gave rise to the 13 T cell receptor beta chains below, sequenced in a study of blood T cell repertoires in COVID-19. Some clones are missing from TCRdb's copy, which holds only in-frame ones; the method was immunoSEQ multiplex PCR. Found here are more than 75,000 clones, under 90% of them singletons; the top ten hold around 13%. Material: peripheral blood. The receptors were sampled from a human donor in a cohort sampled during active COVID-19.

The gene calls are TRBV19 and TRBJ2-4; TRBD2 matches 7 bases. V lost 3 bases to trimming and J lost 7 bases; unmatched junction nucleotides: 6. This CDR3 is 14 amino acids long. Germline V gene data show CDR1 as LNHDA and CDR2 as SQIVND (reference sequence). CDR3 sequence reads: CASSIDGRGNIQYF. The CDR3 DNA reads as TGTGCCAGTAGTATTGACGGGCGGGGGAACATTCAGTACTTC.

The chain combines TRBV10-1 with TRBJ1-1; D is unresolved. The CDR3 length is 17 residues. Germline V CDR1 and CDR2: WNHNN, SYGVQD (reference sequence). The ends were cut back, 0 bases at V and 5 bases at J, with 19 bases in the middle. In nucleotides, the CDR3 is TGCGCCAGCAGTGAGTCACCAGGACTACCCGAGAAGACTGAAGCTTTCTTT. Its translation is CASSESPGLPEKTEAFF.

The V call is TRBV19, the J call TRBJ2-7, with D possibly being TRBD1 (6 bases). Germline lookup yields CDR1 LNHDA and CDR2 SQIVND (reference sequence). Deletions cut 2 bases from V and 2 bases from J, with 13 bases between. The CDR3 spans 15 residues. CDR3 loop: CASSIQQGGPYEQYF. The CDR3, as DNA: TGTGCCAGTAGTATACAACAGGGCGGCCCCTACGAGCAGTACTTC.

The rearrangement uses TRBV28 and TRBJ1-4; 10 bases map to TRBD1. Germline trimming cut 4 bases from V and 1 base from J; bases unmatched to any gene: 9. The CDR3 runs to 18 residues. Germline CDR1 is MDHEN and CDR2 is SYDVKM. CDR3 region: CASSSNQDRGRTNEKLFF. The DNA for the CDR3 is TGTGCCAGCAGTTCAAACCAAGACAGGGGGCGAACTAATGAAAAACTGTTTTTT.

The rearrangement links TRBV3-1 (or the pseudogene TRBV3-2) to TRBJ1-4, with D hard to call. Germline V gives CDR1 LGHDT, CDR2 YNNKEL (reference sequence). CDR3 size: 14 residues. Trimming removed 1 base at V and 10 bases at J, with 13 bases between. The CDR3 nucleotides are TGTGCCAGCAGCCAAGGGCCCCTCATTGCAAAACTGTTTTTT. It translates to CASSQGPLIAKLFF.

The table lists this clone with a few counts. V gene TRBV7-9 combines with J gene TRBJ1-5; D is uncertain. The V gene lost 11 bases and the J gene lost 6 bases, with 14 bases spanning the gap. CDR3 length equals 12 residues. Germline V CDR1 and CDR2: SEHNR, FQNEAQ (reference sequence). CDR3 sequence: CAPSPTGQPQHF. The CDR3 DNA reads as TGTGCCCCCTCCCCCACCGGTCAGCCCCAGCATTTT.

The chain links TRBV5-4 to TRBJ2-3; perhaps TRBD2 as D (5 bases). CDR1 is SGHNT, CDR2 YYREEE, per germline (reference sequence). V was clipped by 2 bases and J by 1 base, with 5 bases between them. This CDR3 is built from 13 residues. The CDR3 protein is CASSLAGTDTQYF. Written as DNA, the CDR3 is TGTGCCAGCAGCTTAGCGGGCACAGATACGCAGTATTTT.

V and J are TRBV19 and TRBJ1-5; D gene uncertain. CDR1 and CDR2 (germline): LNHDA, SQIVND (reference sequence). The CDR3 totals 16 residues. Trimming removed 1 base at V and 3 bases at J, with 13 bases between. This CDR3 is CASSIGNRNLNQPQHF. The CDR3 region has the DNA TGTGCCAGTAGTATAGGAAACAGAAACCTCAATCAGCCCCAGCATTTT.

The rearrangement uses TRBV10-2 and TRBJ1-1; tentative D call: TRBD1 (6 bases). The CDR3 totals 13 residues. V was clipped by 4 bases and J by 5 bases, with 11 bases between them. Germline lookup yields CDR1 WSHSY and CDR2 SAAADI. DNA of the CDR3: TGCGCCAGCAGTGGGGGGGGCCGGACTGAAGCTTTCTTT. Translation gives CASSGGGRTEAFF.

The chain recombines TRBV7-2 with TRBJ2-3, with D unclear. CDR3 length: 14 amino acids. Trimming cost V 2 bases and J 4 bases, with 10 bases left between them. From germline, CDR1 is SGHTA and CDR2 FQGNSA. The DNA of the CDR3 is TGTGCCAGCAGCTTATATTGGTCGGCAGATACGCAGTATTTT. Translation: CASSLYWSADTQYF.

The V call is TRBV5-6, the J call TRBJ2-7; 8 positions agree with TRBD1. V lost 4 bases, J lost 4 bases, and 13 bases stayed unmatched. Germline CDR1 and CDR2: SGHDT and YYEEEE. The CDR3 is 16 residues long. CDR3 nucleotides: TGTGCCAGCAGCGCCCCGACAGGGGCTCTCAGGTACGAGCAGTACTTC. Translating it yields CASSAPTGALRYEQYF.

The rearrangement links TRBV18 to TRBJ2-7, with D possibly TRBD2 on 6 matching bases. V lost 6 bases, J lost 1 base, and 16 bases lay in between. Germline CDR1 reads KGHSH; CDR2 reads LQKENI. The CDR3 runs 15 residues. This CDR3 is CASSLGSPGSYEQYF. For the CDR3, the DNA is TGTGCCAGCTCCCTCGGGAGTCCGGGGTCCTACGAGCAGTACTTC.

The J gene is TRBJ2-1, the V gene TRBV19, with D possibly matching TRBD2 (6 bases). Germline V gives CDR1 LNHDA, CDR2 SQIVND (reference sequence). The CDR3 runs to 19 residues. Trimming pared 3 bases from V and 5 bases from J, leaving 26 bases between. CDR3 sequence: CASSIRPGSSPRPNNEQFF. CDR3 sequence (DNA): TGTGCCAGTAGTATTCGCCCCGGGAGCTCCCCTCGTCCAAACAATGAGCAGTTCTTC.